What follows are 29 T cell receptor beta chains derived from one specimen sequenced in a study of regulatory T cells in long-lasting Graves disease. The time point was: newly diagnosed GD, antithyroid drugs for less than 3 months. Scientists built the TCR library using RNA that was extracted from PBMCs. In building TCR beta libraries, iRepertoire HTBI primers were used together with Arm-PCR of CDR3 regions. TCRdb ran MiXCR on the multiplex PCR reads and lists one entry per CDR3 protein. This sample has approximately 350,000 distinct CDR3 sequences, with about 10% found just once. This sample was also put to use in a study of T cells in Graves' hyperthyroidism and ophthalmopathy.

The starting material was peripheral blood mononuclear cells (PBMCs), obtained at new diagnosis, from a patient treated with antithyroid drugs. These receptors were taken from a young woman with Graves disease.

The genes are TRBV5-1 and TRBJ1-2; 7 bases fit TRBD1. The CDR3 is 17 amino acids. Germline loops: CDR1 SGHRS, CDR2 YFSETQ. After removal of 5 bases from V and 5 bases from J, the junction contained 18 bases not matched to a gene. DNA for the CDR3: TGCGCCAGCAGGGTAGCCGGGACAGTTAACCCAAGATATGGCTACACCTTC. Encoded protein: CASRVAGTVNPRYGYTF.

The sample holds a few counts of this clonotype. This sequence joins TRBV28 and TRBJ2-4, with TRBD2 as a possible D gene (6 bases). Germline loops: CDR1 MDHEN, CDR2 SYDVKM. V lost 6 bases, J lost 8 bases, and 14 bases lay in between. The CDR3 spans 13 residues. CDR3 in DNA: TGTGCCAGCAGCCTACTAGCTGGAGACATTCAGTACTTC. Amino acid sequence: CASSLLAGDIQYF. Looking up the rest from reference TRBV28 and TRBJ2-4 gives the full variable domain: DVKVTQSSRYLVKRTGEKVFLECVQDMDHENMFWYRQDPGLGLRLIYFSYDVKMKEKGDIPEGYSVSREKKERFSLILESASTNQTSMYLCASSLLAGDIQYFGAGTRLSVL.

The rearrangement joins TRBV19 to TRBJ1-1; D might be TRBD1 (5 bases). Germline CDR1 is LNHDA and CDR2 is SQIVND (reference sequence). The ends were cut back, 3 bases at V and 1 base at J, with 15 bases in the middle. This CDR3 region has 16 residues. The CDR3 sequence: CASSIGTGGANTEAFF. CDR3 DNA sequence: TGTGCCAGTAGTATCGGAACAGGAGGGGCGAACACTGAAGCTTTCTTT.

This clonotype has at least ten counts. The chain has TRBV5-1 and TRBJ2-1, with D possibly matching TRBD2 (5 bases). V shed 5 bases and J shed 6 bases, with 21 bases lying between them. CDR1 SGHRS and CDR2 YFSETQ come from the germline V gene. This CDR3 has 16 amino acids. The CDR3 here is CASRRVATLMGNEQFF. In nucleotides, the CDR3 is TGCGCCAGCAGGAGGGTAGCGACGCTTATGGGCAATGAGCAGTTCTTC.

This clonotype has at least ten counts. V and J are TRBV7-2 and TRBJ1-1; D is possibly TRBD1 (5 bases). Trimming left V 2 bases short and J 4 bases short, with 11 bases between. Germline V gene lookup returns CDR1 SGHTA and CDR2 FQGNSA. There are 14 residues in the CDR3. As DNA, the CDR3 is TGTGCCAGCAGCTTACAGGGTAGGGGCACTGAAGCTTTCTTT. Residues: CASSLQGRGTEAFF.

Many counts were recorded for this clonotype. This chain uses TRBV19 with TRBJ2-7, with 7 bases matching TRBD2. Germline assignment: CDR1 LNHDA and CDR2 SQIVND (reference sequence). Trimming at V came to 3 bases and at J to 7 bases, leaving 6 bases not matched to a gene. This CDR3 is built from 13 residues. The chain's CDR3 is CASSIGPSGEQYF. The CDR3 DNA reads TGTGCCAGTAGTATTGGGCCTAGCGGAGAGCAGTACTTC.

CDR3 loop: CASSLYGQSTDTQYF. The CDR3 nucleotides read TGTGCCAGCAGCTTGTACGGACAGAGCACAGATACGCAGTATTTT. This rearrangement joins TRBV5-5 to TRBJ2-3, with D tentatively TRBD1 (6 bases). In germline, CDR1 is SGHKS, CDR2 YYEKEE (reference sequence). V lost 1 base and J lost 0, with 9 bases in between. CDR3 length: 15 residues.

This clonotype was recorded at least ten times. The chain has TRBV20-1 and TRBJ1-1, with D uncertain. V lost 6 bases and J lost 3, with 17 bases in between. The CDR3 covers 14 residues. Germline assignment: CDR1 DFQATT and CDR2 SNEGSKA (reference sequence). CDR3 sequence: CSASKASGHTEAFF. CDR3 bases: TGCAGTGCCAGTAAGGCATCCGGGCACACTGAAGCTTTCTTT.

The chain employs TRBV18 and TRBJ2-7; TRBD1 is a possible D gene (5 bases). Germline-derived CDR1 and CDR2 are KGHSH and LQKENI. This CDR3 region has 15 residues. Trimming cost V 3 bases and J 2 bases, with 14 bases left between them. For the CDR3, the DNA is TGTGCCAGCTCACCTGGTTGGACACTTCCCTACGAGCAGTACTTC. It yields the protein CASSPGWTLPYEQYF.

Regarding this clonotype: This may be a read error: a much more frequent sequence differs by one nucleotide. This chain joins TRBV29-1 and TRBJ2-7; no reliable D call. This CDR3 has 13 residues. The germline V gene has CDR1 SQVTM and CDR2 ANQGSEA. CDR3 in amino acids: CNVLAPYTYEQYF. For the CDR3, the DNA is TGCAACGTTCTGGCCCCTTATACCTACGAGCAGTACTTC.

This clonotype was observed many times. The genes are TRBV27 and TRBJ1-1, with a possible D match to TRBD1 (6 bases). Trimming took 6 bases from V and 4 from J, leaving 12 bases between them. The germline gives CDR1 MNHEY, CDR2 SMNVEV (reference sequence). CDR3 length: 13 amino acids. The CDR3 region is CASRLTGITEAFF. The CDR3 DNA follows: TGTGCCAGCAGATTAACAGGGATCACTGAAGCTTTCTTT.

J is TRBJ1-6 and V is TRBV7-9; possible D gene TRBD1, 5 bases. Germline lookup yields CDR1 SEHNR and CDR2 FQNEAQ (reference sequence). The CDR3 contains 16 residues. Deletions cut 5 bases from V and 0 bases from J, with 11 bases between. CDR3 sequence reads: CASSRQKSSYNSPLHF. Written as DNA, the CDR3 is TGTGCCAGCAGCCGACAGAAAAGCTCCTATAATTCACCCCTCCACTTT.

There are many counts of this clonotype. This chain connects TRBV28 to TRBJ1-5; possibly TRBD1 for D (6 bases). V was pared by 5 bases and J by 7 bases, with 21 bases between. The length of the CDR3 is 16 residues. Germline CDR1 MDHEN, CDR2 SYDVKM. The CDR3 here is CASSPHGGHPGQPQHF. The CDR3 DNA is TGTGCCAGCAGTCCCCATGGGGGGCACCCAGGGCAGCCCCAGCATTTT. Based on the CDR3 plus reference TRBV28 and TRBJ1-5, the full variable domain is DVKVTQSSRYLVKRTGEKVFLECVQDMDHENMFWYRQDPGLGLRLIYFSYDVKMKEKGDIPEGYSVSREKKERFSLILESASTNQTSMYLCASSPHGGHPGQPQHFGDGTRLSIL.

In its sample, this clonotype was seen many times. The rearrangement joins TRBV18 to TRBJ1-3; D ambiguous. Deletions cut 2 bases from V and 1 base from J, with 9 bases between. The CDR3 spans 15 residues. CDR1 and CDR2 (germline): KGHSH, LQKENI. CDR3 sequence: CASSPSDSSGNTIYF. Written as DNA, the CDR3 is TGTGCCAGCTCACCATCAGACTCTTCTGGAAACACCATATATTTT.

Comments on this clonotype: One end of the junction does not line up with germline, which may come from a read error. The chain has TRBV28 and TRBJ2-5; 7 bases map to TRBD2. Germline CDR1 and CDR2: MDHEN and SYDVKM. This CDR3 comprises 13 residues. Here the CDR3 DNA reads TGTGCCAGCAGCGTCGGGGAGGGAAAGACCCAGCACTTC. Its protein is CASSVGEGKTQHF.

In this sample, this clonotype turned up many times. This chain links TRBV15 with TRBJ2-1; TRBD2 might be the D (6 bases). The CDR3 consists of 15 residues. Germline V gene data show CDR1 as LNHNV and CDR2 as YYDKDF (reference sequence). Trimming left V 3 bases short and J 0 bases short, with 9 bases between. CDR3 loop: CATSSLTSSYNEQFF. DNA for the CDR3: TGTGCCACCAGCAGCCTGACTAGCTCCTACAATGAGCAGTTCTTC.

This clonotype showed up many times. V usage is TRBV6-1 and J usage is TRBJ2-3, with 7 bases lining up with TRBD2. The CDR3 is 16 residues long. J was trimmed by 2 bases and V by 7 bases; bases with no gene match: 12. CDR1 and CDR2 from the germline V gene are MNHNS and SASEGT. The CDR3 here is CASKGLADPITDTQYF. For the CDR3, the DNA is TGTGCCAGCAAGGGCCTAGCGGATCCTATCACAGATACGCAGTATTTT.

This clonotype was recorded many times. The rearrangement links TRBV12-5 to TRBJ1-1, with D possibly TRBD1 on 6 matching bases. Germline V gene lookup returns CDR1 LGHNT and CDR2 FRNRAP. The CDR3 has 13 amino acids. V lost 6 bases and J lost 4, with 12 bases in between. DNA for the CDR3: TGTGCTAGTGGCAGGGGCGCGGGCACTGAAGCTTTCTTT. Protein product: CASGRGAGTEAFF. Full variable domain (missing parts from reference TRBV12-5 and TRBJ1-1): DARVTQTPRHKVTEMGQEVTMRCQPILGHNTVFWYRQTMMQGLELLAYFRNRAPLDDSGMPKDRFSAEMPDATLATLKIQPSEPRDSAVYFCASGRGAGTEAFFGQGTRLTVV.

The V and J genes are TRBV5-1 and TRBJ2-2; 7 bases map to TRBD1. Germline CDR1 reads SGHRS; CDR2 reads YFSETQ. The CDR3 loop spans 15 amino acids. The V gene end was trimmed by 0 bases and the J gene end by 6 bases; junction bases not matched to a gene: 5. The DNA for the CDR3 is TGCGCCAGCAGCTTGGACAGGGGCGCGGCCGGGGAGCTGTTTTTT. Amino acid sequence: CASSLDRGAAGELFF.

The chain's CDR3 is CASSLAGFVTEAFF. The CDR3 DNA sequence: TGCGCCAGCAGCTTAGCTGGGTTTGTCACTGAAGCTTTCTTT. This chain links TRBV5-1 with TRBJ1-1; D uncertain. Trimming removed 2 bases at V and 4 bases at J, with 12 bases between. Germline CDR1 and CDR2: SGHRS and YFSETQ. This CDR3 region has 14 residues.

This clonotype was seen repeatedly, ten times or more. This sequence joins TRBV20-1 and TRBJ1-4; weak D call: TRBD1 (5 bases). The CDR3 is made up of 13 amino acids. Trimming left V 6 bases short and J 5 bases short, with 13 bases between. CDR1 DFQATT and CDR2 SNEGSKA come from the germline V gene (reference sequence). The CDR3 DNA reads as TGCAGTGCCCCACGGGGACGAAATGAAAAACTGTTTTTT. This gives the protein CSAPRGRNEKLFF.

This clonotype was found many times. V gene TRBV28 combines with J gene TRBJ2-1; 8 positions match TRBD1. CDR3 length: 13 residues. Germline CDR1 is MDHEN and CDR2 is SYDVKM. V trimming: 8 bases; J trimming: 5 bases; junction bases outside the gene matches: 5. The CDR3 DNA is TGTGCCAGCGGCCGGGACAGGCACAATGAGCAGTTCTTC. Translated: CASGRDRHNEQFF.

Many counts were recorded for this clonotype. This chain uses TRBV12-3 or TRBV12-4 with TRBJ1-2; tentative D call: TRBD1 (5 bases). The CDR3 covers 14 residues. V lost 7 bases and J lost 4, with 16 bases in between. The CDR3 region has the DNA TGTGCCAGCACCAAGGGCAGGGATACCTATGGCTACACCTTC. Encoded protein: CASTKGRDTYGYTF.

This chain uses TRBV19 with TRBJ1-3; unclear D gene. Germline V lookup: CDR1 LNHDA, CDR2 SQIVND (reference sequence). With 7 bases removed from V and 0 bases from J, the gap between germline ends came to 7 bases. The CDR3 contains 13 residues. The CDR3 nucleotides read TGTGCCAGTACCCTTAGCTCTGGAAACACCATATATTTT. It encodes CASTLSSGNTIYF.

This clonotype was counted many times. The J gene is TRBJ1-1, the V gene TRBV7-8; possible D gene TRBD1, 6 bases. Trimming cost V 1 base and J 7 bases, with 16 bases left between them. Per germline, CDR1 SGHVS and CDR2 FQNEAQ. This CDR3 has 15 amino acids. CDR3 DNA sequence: TGTGCCAGCAGCTTAGACCCCGCTACAGGGTTTGAAGCTTTCTTT. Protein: CASSLDPATGFEAFF.

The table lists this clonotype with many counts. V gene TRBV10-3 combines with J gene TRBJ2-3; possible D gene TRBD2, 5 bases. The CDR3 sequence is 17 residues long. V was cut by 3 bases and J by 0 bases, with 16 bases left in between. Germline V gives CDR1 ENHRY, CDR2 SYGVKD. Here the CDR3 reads CAISDDSRGPSTDTQYF. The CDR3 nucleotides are TGTGCCATCAGTGATGATTCACGAGGGCCTAGCACAGATACGCAGTATTTT.

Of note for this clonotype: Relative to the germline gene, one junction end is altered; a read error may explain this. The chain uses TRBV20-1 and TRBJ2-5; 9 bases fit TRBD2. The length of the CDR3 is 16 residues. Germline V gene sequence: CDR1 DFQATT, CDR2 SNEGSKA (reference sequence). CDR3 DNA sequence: TGCAGTGCTAGGATCCCTAGCGGGGCCCATGGGGAGGCCCAGTGCTTC. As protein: CSARIPSGAHGEAQCF.

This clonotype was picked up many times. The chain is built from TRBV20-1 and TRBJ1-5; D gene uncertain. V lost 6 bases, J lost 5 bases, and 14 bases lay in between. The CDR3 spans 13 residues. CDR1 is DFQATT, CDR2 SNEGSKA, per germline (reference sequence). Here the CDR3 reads CSAPRAGDQPQHF. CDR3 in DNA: TGCAGTGCCCCTCGCGCTGGGGATCAGCCCCAGCATTTT.

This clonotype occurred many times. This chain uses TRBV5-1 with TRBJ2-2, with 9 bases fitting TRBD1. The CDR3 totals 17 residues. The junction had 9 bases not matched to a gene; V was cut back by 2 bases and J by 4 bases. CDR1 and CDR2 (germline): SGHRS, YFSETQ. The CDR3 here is CASSLTTGGKGTGELFF. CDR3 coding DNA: TGCGCCAGCAGCTTAACTACAGGGGGCAAGGGCACCGGGGAGCTGTTTTTT.